Below, 22 T cell receptor beta chains from the same sample are listed, as sequenced in a study of blood T cells in healthy people across ages. Through a sample-barcoded 5' primer and a J-beta primer mix, a second PCR was run for roughly 6 to 11 cycles. TCRdb reprocessed the 5' RACE reads with MiXCR, giving one entry per CDR3 protein. The table includes about 730,000 distinct CDR3 sequences, 40% to 45% detected once. The sample consisted of blood. Receptor source: an older woman in good health.

The rearrangement links TRBV7-3 to TRBJ2-7; TRBD2 is a possible D gene (6 bases). The V gene lost 11 bases and the J gene lost 0 bases, with 20 bases spanning the gap. Germline CDR1 is SGHTA and CDR2 is FQGTGA. The CDR3 totals 15 residues. CDR3 protein: CACGLTPGSSYEQYF. The CDR3 region has the DNA TGTGCCTGCGGCTTAACCCCCGGGAGCTCCTACGAGCAGTACTTC.

This clonotype was counted only a few times. The chain links TRBV7-2 to TRBJ2-5; 8 nucleotides agree with TRBD1. CDR3 length: 13 amino acids. With 5 bases clipped from V and 11 bases from J, the junction kept 10 bases outside the gene matches. Germline values: CDR1 SGHTA, CDR2 FQGNSA. CDR3 DNA sequence: TGTGCCAGCAGCCAGCAGGGGGCAAAGGAGCAGTACTTC. Its translation: CASSQQGAKEQYF. Full variable domain (missing parts from reference TRBV7-2 and TRBJ2-5): GAGVSQSPSNKVTEKGKDVELRCDPISGHTALYWYRQSLGQGLEFLIYFQGNSAPDKSGLPSDRFSAERTGGSVSTLTIQRTQQEDSAVYLCASSQQGAKEQYFGPGTRLLVL.

This clonotype has just one count. At one of its ends the junction is not consistent with the germline gene, which may arise from a read error. V is TRBV3-1 and J is TRBJ1-1, with TRBD1 as a possible D gene (5 bases). CDR1 and CDR2 (germline): LGHDT, YNNKEL (reference sequence). CDR3 length equals 17 residues. The CDR3 loop reads CANSQEVQALYFTEAFF. The DNA of the CDR3 is TGTGCCAACAGCCAAGAGGTACAGGCTTTGTATTTCACTGAAGCTTTCTTT.

This clonotype turned up a few times. The chain couples TRBV7-9 to TRBJ2-1; D is undetermined. The CDR3 consists of 16 residues. V was cut by 0 bases and J by 5 bases, with 14 bases left in between. CDR1 is SEHNR and CDR2 is FQNEAQ in the germline V gene (reference sequence). This CDR3 reads CASSLALGPRHNEQFF. The CDR3 bases are TGTGCCAGCAGCTTAGCTCTAGGCCCCAGACACAATGAGCAGTTCTTC. The full variable domain, in which reference TRBV7-9 and TRBJ2-1 provide the parts outside the CDR3, is DTGVSQNPRHKITKRGQNVTFRCDPISEHNRLYWYRQTLGQGPEFLTYFQNEAQLEKSRLLSDRFSAERPKGSFSTLEIQRTEQGDSAMYLCASSLALGPRHNEQFFGPGTRLTVL.

Written as DNA, the CDR3 is TGTGCCAGCAGCTCCCAGATCACAGATACGCAGTATTTT. Translated, it gives CASSSQITDTQYF. The V and J genes are TRBV7-3 and TRBJ2-3; D call uncertain. Germline CDR1 is SGHTA and CDR2 is FQGTGA. This CDR3 is 13 amino acids long. The V and J ends lost 4 bases and 2 bases respectively, with 7 bases between them.

This clonotype has just a few counts. The chain has TRBV18 and TRBJ1-2; perhaps TRBD1 as D (5 bases). The CDR3 runs to 14 residues. Trimming stripped 2 bases from V and 8 bases from J, with 15 bases between. Germline values: CDR1 KGHSH, CDR2 LQKENI. The CDR3 region is CASSPRGDPEGYTF. The CDR3 DNA reads as TGTGCCAGCTCACCAAGAGGGGATCCGGAGGGCTACACCTTC.

The chain has TRBV5-1 and TRBJ2-5, with unresolved D. Germline CDR1 reads SGHRS; CDR2 reads YFSETQ. The V end was cut by 0 bases, the J end by 2 bases, with 5 bases between. This CDR3 comprises 13 residues. The chain's CDR3 is CASSLAHQETQYF. Written as DNA, the CDR3 is TGCGCCAGCAGCTTGGCGCATCAAGAGACCCAGTACTTC. Supplemented by reference TRBV5-1 and TRBJ2-5, the full variable domain reads KAGVTQTPRYLIKTRGQQVTLSCSPISGHRSVSWYQQTPGQGLQFLFEYFSETQRNKGNFPGRFSGRQFSNSRSEMNVSTLELGDSALYLCASSLAHQETQYFGPGTRLLVL.

CDR3 sequence (DNA): TGTGCCAGCCGGCTAGCGGGAGAACCCTACGAGCAGTACTTC. Translation: CASRLAGEPYEQYF. This chain connects TRBV12-3 or TRBV12-4 to TRBJ2-7; 10 nucleotides line up with TRBD2. The CDR3 is made up of 14 amino acids. Losses at the gene ends were 8 bases for V and 2 bases for J; bases not matched to a gene: 6.

The chain combines TRBV3-1 with TRBJ2-3; D ambiguous. The CDR3 sequence is 14 residues long. Germline V gives CDR1 LGHDT, CDR2 YNNKEL (reference sequence). V lost 5 bases, J lost 1 base, and 10 bases lay in between. CDR3 protein: CASSYRTGTDTQYF. DNA for the CDR3: TGTGCCAGCAGCTACCGGACCGGCACAGATACGCAGTATTTT.

The rearrangement links TRBV9 to TRBJ2-5, with 11 bases aligning to TRBD1. The J call may be wrong; the DNA end is better matched by TRBJ2-7. Germline V lookup: CDR1 SGDLS, CDR2 YYNGEE. The CDR3 covers 15 residues. The CDR3 DNA sequence: TGTGCCAGCAGCGTAGCGGACAGGGGGCTCTACGAGCAGTACTTC. This sequence encodes CASSVADRGLYEQYF.

Only a few counts were recorded for this clonotype. This chain uses TRBV20-1 with TRBJ2-3; 13 bases match TRBD2. The CDR3 has 16 amino acids. CDR1 and CDR2 (germline): DFQATT, SNEGSKA (reference sequence). Unmatched junction bases numbered 5, after V lost 5 bases and J lost 0 bases. The CDR3 reads CSAPRLAGGSTDTQYF. CDR3 DNA sequence: TGCAGTGCTCCTAGACTAGCGGGAGGCAGCACAGATACGCAGTATTTT.

The chain employs TRBV28 and TRBJ2-4; D is unclear. The DNA matches TRBJ2-7 better at its end, which makes the J call doubtful. This CDR3 spans 11 amino acids. The germline CDR1 and CDR2 sequences are MDHEN and SYDVKM. The CDR3, as DNA: TGTGCCAGCTCGGGCCATAGCGAGCAGTACTTC. Translating gives CASSGHSEQYF.

The rearrangement joins TRBV20-1 to TRBJ2-1, with 11 bases matching TRBD2. Germline trimming cut 3 bases from V and 12 bases from J; bases unmatched to any gene: 4. CDR1 is DFQATT, CDR2 SNEGSKA, per germline (reference sequence). The CDR3 has 12 amino acids. The CDR3 here is CSASGGLAAQFF. CDR3 coding DNA: TGCAGTGCTAGTGGGGGACTAGCGGCGCAGTTCTTC.

V gene TRBV7-2 combines with J gene TRBJ2-4; D call uncertain. The DNA end is a closer match to TRBJ2-5, so the J assignment may be wrong. Germline values: CDR1 SGHTA, CDR2 FQGNSA. The CDR3 extends over 14 amino acids. Here the CDR3 DNA reads TGTGCCAGCAGCTTTTCTGCGGCTCAAGAGACCCAGTACTTC. This sequence encodes CASSFSAAQETQYF.

J is TRBJ2-1 and V is TRBV4-2; D is tentatively TRBD1 or TRBD2 (5 bases each). Germline V CDR1 and CDR2: LGHNA, YNFKEQ. The CDR3 runs to 15 residues. The V gene lost 0 bases and the J gene lost 8 bases, with 14 bases spanning the gap. The CDR3 DNA follows: TGTGCCAGCAGCCAAGATGGGACCCCTGACGATGAGCAGTTCTTC. Its protein product is CASSQDGTPDDEQFF.

This clonotype was seen a few times. The chain employs TRBV7-9 and TRBJ2-5, with TRBD1 matching over 8 bases. The V and J ends lost 5 bases and 5 bases, in that order; junction bases with no gene match: 10. CDR3 length: 15 residues. Germline V gene lookup returns CDR1 SEHNR and CDR2 FQNEAQ (reference sequence). CDR3 nucleotides: TGTGCCAGCAGCGGAAGGGACAGGCATGGTGAGACCCAGTACTTC. Amino acids: CASSGRDRHGETQYF.

This chain uses TRBV5-1 with TRBJ2-1, with unresolved D. Trimming shortened V by 2 bases and J by 10 bases, and 19 bases separated the two germline ends. CDR1 SGHRS and CDR2 YFSETQ come from the germline V gene. This CDR3 spans 15 amino acids. The DNA for the CDR3 is TGCGCCAGCAGCTTCAGGTACGACAACAGAAAGGAGCAGTTCTTC. This codes for CASSFRYDNRKEQFF.

The V call is TRBV7-2, the J call TRBJ2-7; TRBD1 or TRBD2 may be the D gene (6 bases each). The length of the CDR3 is 16 residues. Germline lookup yields CDR1 SGHTA and CDR2 FQGNSA. V lost 5 bases, J lost 3 bases, and 20 bases lay in between. This chain's CDR3 is CASSRGGYRAGYEQYF. The CDR3 region has the DNA TGTGCCAGCAGCCGAGGAGGGTACAGGGCGGGCTACGAGCAGTACTTC.

In this sample, this clonotype turned up many times. The chain employs TRBV5-1 and TRBJ2-1; D remains unclear. With 0 bases removed from V and 1 base from J, the gap between germline ends came to 17 bases. The length of the CDR3 is 18 residues. Germline CDR1 and CDR2: SGHRS and YFSETQ. CDR3 DNA: TGCGCCAGCAGCTTGGCCGGCGGCTTCCAGACATCCTACAATGAGCAGTTCTTC. Its protein product is CASSLAGGFQTSYNEQFF.

The chain joins TRBV29-1 to TRBJ2-5; possible D gene TRBD2, 6 bases. Trimming took 6 bases from V and 5 from J, leaving 16 bases between them. Germline values: CDR1 SQVTM, CDR2 ANQGSEA. CDR3 length: 13 amino acids. In DNA, the CDR3 is TGCAGCGTCGGGGACTCCCGAGGCGAGACCCAGTACTTC. Translation gives CSVGDSRGETQYF.

As concerns this clonotype: One junction end disagrees with the germline gene, perhaps due to a read error. The chain employs TRBV4-2 and TRBJ1-2, with TRBD1 matching 9 bases. The CDR3 totals 19 residues. Germline V gives CDR1 LGHNA, CDR2 YNFKEQ. This CDR3 reads CASSQGDRVEFHLTYGCTF. The CDR3 region has the DNA TGTGCCAGCAGCCAAGGGGACAGGGTCGAGTTCCATTTAACCTATGGCTGCACCTTC.

The chain has TRBV11-3 and TRBJ2-7, with D unclear. With 4 bases removed from V and 1 base from J, the gap between germline ends came to 8 bases. The CDR3 length is 13 residues. Germline lookup yields CDR1 SGHNT and CDR2 YENEEA. This CDR3 is CASSSPVSYEQYF. The DNA of the CDR3 is TGTGCCAGCAGCTCTCCAGTATCCTACGAGCAGTACTTC.